Listed below are T cell receptor beta chains from one sample, sequenced in a study of CXCR3-negative and CXCR3-positive naive CD8 T cells. For each CDR3 protein, TCRdb gives one entry from its re-call of the 5' RACE reads, without DNA. Found here are 100,000 or so distinct CDR3 sequences; the top ten clones hold approximately 1.5%. Material for sequencing was naive CXCR3- CD8+ T cells from blood. The receptors derive from a human donor in good health. Some clones in this sample may be carry-over from other donors' samples. Both conserved end residues are part of each CDR3.

V gene	J gene	CDR3 protein
TRBV6-5	TRBJ1-6	CASSYAPASPLHF
TRBV7-6	TRBJ2-5	CASSLAGGPETQYF
TRBV21-1	TRBJ2-7	CASRSSERSDEQYF
TRBV13	TRBJ1-1	CASSSWGDKGGNTEAFF
TRBV15	TRBJ2-1	CATSRDLVLAGYNEQFF
TRBV4-2	TRBJ1-1	CASSRYNTEAFF
TRBV7-9	TRBJ1-6	CASSPPQALEVLHF
TRBV6-2/TRBV6-3	TRBJ2-1	CASSYLQGSYNEQFF
TRBV2	TRBJ2-5	CASSDLRDYAETQYF
TRBV11-2	TRBJ2-3	CASRPPRDGIGPDTQYF
TRBV6-4	TRBJ2-4	CASSEELRDKSIQYF
TRBV5-1	TRBJ2-7	CASRPTGSYEQYF
TRBV29-1	TRBJ2-1	CSVEDQGEQFF
TRBV9	TRBJ2-5	CASGGGGSQETQYF
TRBV29-1	TRBJ1-1	CSVLGMNTEAFF
TRBV15	TRBJ1-1	CATSRGTGGKNTEAFF
TRBV3-1	TRBJ2-7	CASSQSADYEQYF
TRBV6-2/TRBV6-3	TRBJ2-5	CASSSRRGTQYF
TRBV29-1	TRBJ2-7	CSALGITHEQYF
TRBV7-9	TRBJ2-3	CASSVLTDTQYF
TRBV20-1	TRBJ2-7	CSARATGYEQYF
TRBV5-1	TRBJ2-2	CASSLVGGGAVDTGELFF
TRBV12-3/TRBV12-4	TRBJ2-1	CASSLGLAGGSQFF
TRBV10-2	TRBJ2-7	CASSELGQGPYEQYF
TRBV7-3	TRBJ2-4	CASSPFPGNIQYF
TRBV4-1	TRBJ1-1	CASSQEDRDTEAFF
TRBV29-1	TRBJ2-1	CSVVGGILSDEQFF
TRBV12-3/TRBV12-4	TRBJ2-1	CASSRRSYNEQFF
TRBV21-1	TRBJ2-3	CASSKDGEDTQYF
TRBV28	TRBJ2-1	CASSRSSAQFF
TRBV9	TRBJ2-3	CASSETSGRTDTQYF
TRBV7-9	TRBJ2-2	CASSQEGVGAGELFF
TRBV2	TRBJ2-5	CASSEWVSEETQYF
TRBV4-1	TRBJ2-2	CASSRGTSGNTGELFF
TRBV4-3	TRBJ2-2	CASSQDRRGDTGELFF
TRBV10-3	TRBJ1-5	CAISAGERGGNQPQHF
TRBV5-1	TRBJ1-1	CASSHHGSANTEAFF
TRBV7-6	TRBJ2-7	CASSLETGLAGMGEQYF
TRBV7-9	TRBJ2-2	CASSPDVNTGELFF
TRBV20-1	TRBJ2-5	CSAKLAGGPSVQETQYF
TRBV4-1	TRBJ1-1	CASSRSWDLNTEAFF
TRBV29-1	TRBJ2-1	CSVVDGPYNEQFF
TRBV6-5	TRBJ2-1	CASSYSKGVANEQFF
TRBV7-9	TRBJ1-5	CASSLRSNQPQHF
TRBV29-1	TRBJ1-2	CSVLGDSGHLRF
TRBV29-1	TRBJ2-7	CSVEEPLRDNSYEQYF
TRBV7-8	TRBJ2-2	CASSLGTSSGELFF
TRBV28	TRBJ2-7	CASTHSQGGNYEQYF
TRBV7-7	TRBJ2-5	CASSEAGRETQYF
TRBV7-8	TRBJ1-1	CASSPRYRSSGGENTEAFF
TRBV7-9	TRBJ2-7	CASSWGGEGYEQYF